The rows below give T cell receptor beta chains drawn from one sample of a study of vaccination and CD4 T cells after COVID-19. These receptors have no identified antigens. MiXCR, applied by TCRdb to the PCR reads, yields one record per CDR3 protein. The sample gives about 4,600 distinct CDR3 sequences, about 50% of which show up once; 35% to 50% is in the top ten. Sequenced material: CD4+ T cells from blood, cultured in vitro. The receptors shown here come from a human donor in good health. The CDR3 runs from the conserved cysteine through the conserved F or W. The D gene is left open where the match is weak. Not every row has a clone size; where given, it reads once, few, many or a size class.

D gene,J gene,V gene,clone size,CDR3 protein,CDR3 DNA
TRBD1,TRBJ2-7,TRBV7-2,.,CASSLTGTGTTYEQYF,TGTGCCAGCAGCCTGACCGGGACAGGGACCACCTACGAGCAGTACTTC
.,TRBJ2-5,TRBV11-2,few,CAGSSGYQETQYF,TGTGCCGGGTCATCGGGGTACCAAGAGACCCAGTACTTC
.,TRBJ2-3,TRBV7-9,.,CASSLYTDTQYF,TGTGCCAGCAGCTTGTACACAGATACGCAGTATTTT
.,TRBJ1-5,TRBV28,.,CASSPAVVAQHF,TGTGCCAGCAGTCCCGCAGTTGTGGCCCAGCATTTT
.,TRBJ1-1,TRBV19,.,CASSEGRGTEAFF,TGTGCCAGTAGCGAGGGACGAGGCACTGAAGCTTTCTTT
TRBD2,TRBJ2-5,TRBV20-1,few,CSASRLAGETQYF,TGCAGTGCCTCCCGACTAGCGGGAGAGACCCAGTACTTC
.,TRBJ1-5,TRBV7-9,few,CASSLASSNQPQHF,TGTGCCAGCAGCTTAGCTTCTAGCAATCAGCCCCAGCATTTT
.,TRBJ1-1,TRBV7-9,few,CASSTTGRGMNTEAFF,TGTGCCAGCAGCACCACAGGGAGGGGCATGAACACTGAAGCTTTCTTT
TRBD1,TRBJ1-2,TRBV28,.,CASSSHKMGGTVGGYTF,TGTGCCAGCAGTTCCCACAAGATGGGAGGGACAGTGGGGGGCTACACCTTC
.,TRBJ1-1,TRBV5-4,.,CASRGSPTGDPEAFF,TGTGCCAGCAGGGGGTCTCCCACGGGAGACCCTGAAGCTTTCTTT
.,TRBJ1-5,TRBV7-8,few,CASSLGAGHNQPQHF,TGTGCCAGCAGCTTAGGAGCCGGCCACAATCAGCCCCAGCATTTT
.,TRBJ1-5,TRBV27,.,CASSPWTGDQPQHF,TGTGCCAGCAGTCCGTGGACGGGGGATCAGCCCCAGCATTTT